Listed here are 10 T cell receptor beta chains from one sample, sequenced in a study of T cells in localized non-small cell lung cancer. This table comes from immunoSEQ multiplex PCR, and its TCRdb copy is limited to in-frame clones, with some not included. The sample has about 41,000 clones, about nine tenths seen once. The sequencing here drew on peripheral blood, taken before any cancer treatment. The origin of the receptors is a female donor over 55 with stage I squamous cell lung carcinoma.

Only a few counts were recorded for this clone. This chain connects TRBV18 to TRBJ1-2; D not resolved. The CDR3 totals 11 residues. V was shortened by 3 bases and J by 8 bases, with 7 bases between the two germline ends. Germline V gene sequence: CDR1 KGHSH, CDR2 LQKENI. In nucleotides, the CDR3 is TGTGCCAGCTCACCCGGTGAAGGCTACACCTTC. Translation gives CASSPGEGYTF.

The chain has TRBV5-4 and TRBJ1-3; D remains ambiguous. The CDR3 length is 13 residues. Germline V gene sequence: CDR1 SGHNT, CDR2 YYREEE (reference sequence). V shed 0 bases and J shed 2 bases, with 3 bases lying between them. The CDR3 loop reads CASSLGAGNTIYF. In DNA form, the CDR3 reads TGTGCCAGCAGCTTGGGGGCTGGAAACACCATATATTTT.

The chain joins TRBV7-2 to TRBJ2-1; tentatively, D is TRBD1 or TRBD2 (6 bases each). The CDR3 sequence is 15 residues long. Germline V gives CDR1 SGHTA, CDR2 FQGNSA. V lost 1 base and J 6 bases, leaving 13 bases between the germline ends. The CDR3 here is CASSLGLTGANEQFF. CDR3 DNA sequence: TGTGCCAGCAGCTTAGGACTGACGGGGGCCAATGAGCAGTTCTTC. The full variable domain, completed using reference TRBV7-2 and TRBJ2-1, is GAGVSQSPSNKVTEKGKDVELRCDPISGHTALYWYRQSLGQGLEFLIYFQGNSAPDKSGLPSDRFSAERTGGSVSTLTIQRTQQEDSAVYLCASSLGLTGANEQFFGPGTRLTVL.

This chain uses TRBV7-2 with TRBJ2-7, with TRBD2 matching over 9 bases. The CDR3 spans 15 residues. V lost 1 base, J lost 2 bases, and 3 bases stayed unmatched. Germline V gene lookup returns CDR1 SGHTA and CDR2 FQGNSA. CDR3 sequence (DNA): TGTGCCAGCAGCTTAGATAGCGGGAGTACCTACGAGCAGTACTTC. Its protein is CASSLDSGSTYEQYF.

This sequence joins TRBV27 and TRBJ2-3; TRBD1 matches 10 bases. This CDR3 spans 14 amino acids. Losses at the gene ends were 5 bases for V and 8 bases for J; bases not matched to a gene: 7. Germline V gene data show CDR1 as MNHEY and CDR2 as SMNVEV (reference sequence). Here the CDR3 reads CASSLTGTGATQYF. The CDR3 DNA reads TGTGCCAGCAGTCTCACCGGGACAGGGGCTACGCAGTATTTT.

The CDR3 sequence: CASSFSTETQYF. The CDR3 DNA reads as TGCGCCAGCAGCTTTAGTACGGAGACCCAGTACTTC. V gene TRBV5-1 combines with J gene TRBJ2-5; D gene unclear. CDR1 SGHRS and CDR2 YFSETQ come from the germline V gene. This CDR3 region has 12 residues. V dropped 2 bases and J dropped 5 bases, with 7 bases sitting between them.

The rearrangement uses TRBV6-6 and TRBJ2-7, with 8 bases aligning to TRBD1. Per the germline V gene, CDR1 is MNHNY and CDR2 is SVGAGI (reference sequence). The CDR3 runs to 14 residues. After removal of 4 bases from V and 7 bases from J, the junction contained 9 bases not matched to a gene. CDR3 sequence (DNA): TGTGCCAGCAGTTTCTTGGGACAGGCAATAGAGCAGTACTTC. Amino acid sequence: CASSFLGQAIEQYF.

The chain recombines TRBV7-9 with TRBJ2-1; the match to TRBD2 covers 14 bases. The trim removed 3 bases at V and 7 bases at J, leaving 5 bases unmatched. Germline assignment: CDR1 SEHNR and CDR2 FQNEAQ (reference sequence). The CDR3 sequence is 16 residues long. The CDR3 reads CASSFLTSGRVNEQFF. CDR3 nucleotides: TGTGCCAGCAGCTTTCTGACTAGCGGGAGGGTAAATGAGCAGTTCTTC.

The gene calls are TRBV29-1 and TRBJ1-1; 8 bases are a match to TRBD1. Germline V gene sequence: CDR1 SQVTM, CDR2 ANQGSEA. J gave up 3 bases and V 5 bases, and 2 bases lay outside the gene matches. The CDR3 contains 12 residues. CDR3 region: CSVHRGYTEAFF. The CDR3 bases are TGCAGCGTTCACAGGGGGTACACTGAAGCTTTCTTT.

This chain connects TRBV6-6 to TRBJ2-1, with no clear D. The CDR3 runs 15 residues. Germline V lookup: CDR1 MNHNY, CDR2 SVGAGI (reference sequence). Between the trimmed V and J ends, which lost 0 bases and 2 bases, there was a span of 8 bases. The CDR3 DNA reads as TGTGCCAGCAGTTACTCGTCAGCCGCCTACAATGAGCAGTTCTTC. Its protein product is CASSYSSAAYNEQFF.